Sequencing of this T cell receptor (beta chain) was carried out in a study of shared clonotypes between healthy human individuals. Findings and limits, study-wide: In contrast to clonotypes shared by all four donors, non-shared clonotypes had lower generation probabilities. The expectation was that sequencing depth would affect clonotype sharing among donors. Sampling covered nothing but blood. Tissue TCR repertoires likely differ from those found in blood.

On sorted subsets, replicate PCRs used roughly 220 ng DNA, or about 33,000 T cell genomes. Produced via immunoSEQ multiplex PCR; TCRdb's table is partial and in-frame only. This sample carries around 620,000 clones, approximately 95% of them seen once, and the ten largest clones take about 0.11%. As for this clone: What it binds is not known.

It was CD45RO-negative cells, positively selected for CCR7, that made up naive CD8 cells, with terminally differentiated effector memory CD45RA+ cells excluded. The germline gives CDR1 SGHDT, CDR2 YYEEEE. The CDR3 extends over 14 amino acids. The V end was cut by 4 bases, the J end by 4 bases, with 14 bases between. V usage is TRBV5-6 and J usage is TRBJ1-2; D call uncertain. The sequenced sample was naive CD8+ T cells sorted from blood. The sequence was collected from a woman aged 25 to 39 in good health. In nucleotides, the CDR3 is TGTGCCAGCAGCGAAGTGATAGGTACCTATGGCTACACCTTC. This gives the protein CASSEVIGTYGYTF. Full variable domain (outside the CDR3, taken from reference TRBV5-6 and TRBJ1-2): DAGVTQSPTHLIKTRGQQVTLRCSPKSGHDTVSWYQQALGQGPQFIFQYYEEEERQRGNFPDRFSGHQFPNYSSELNVNALLLGDSALYLCASSEVIGTYGYTFGSGTRLTVV.